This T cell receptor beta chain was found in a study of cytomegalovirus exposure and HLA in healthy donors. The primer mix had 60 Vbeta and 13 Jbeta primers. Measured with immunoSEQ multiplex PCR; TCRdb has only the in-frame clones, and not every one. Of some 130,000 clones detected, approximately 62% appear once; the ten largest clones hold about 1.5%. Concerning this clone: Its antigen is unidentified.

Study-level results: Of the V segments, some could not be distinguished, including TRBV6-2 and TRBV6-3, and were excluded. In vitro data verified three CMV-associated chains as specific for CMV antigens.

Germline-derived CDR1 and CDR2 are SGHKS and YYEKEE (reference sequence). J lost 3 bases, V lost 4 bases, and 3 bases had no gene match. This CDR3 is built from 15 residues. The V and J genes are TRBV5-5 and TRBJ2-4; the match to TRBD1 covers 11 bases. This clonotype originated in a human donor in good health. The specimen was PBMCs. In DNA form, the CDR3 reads TGTGCCAGCAGCGGGGGACAGGGGGACAAAAACATTCAGTACTTC. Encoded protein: CASSGGQGDKNIQYF. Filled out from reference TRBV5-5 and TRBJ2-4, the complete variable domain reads DAGVTQSPTHLIKTRGQQVTLRCSPISGHKSVSWYQQVLGQGPQFIFQYYEKEERGRGNFPDRFSARQFPNYSSELNVNALLLGDSALYLCASSGGQGDKNIQYFGAGTRLSVL.